This T cell receptor beta chain was obtained from a study of cytomegalovirus exposure and HLA in healthy donors. Study-level results: An observed cluster of highly shared sequence variants was recorded as a likely sequencing artifact.

Healthy bone marrow donors made up the donors. Details on this clone: Its antigen is not identified. The junction departs from germline at one end; a sequencing error may be responsible.

CDR1 and CDR2 (germline): SSHAT, FNYEAQ (reference sequence). The CDR3 runs 15 residues. It was with 60 Vbeta and 13 Jbeta primers that the PCR ran. Here immunoSEQ multiplex PCR was the method, and the copy in TCRdb shows in-frame clones only, minus some. The sample contains over 150,000 clones, roughly 80% of which appear only once. The sequenced material came from PBMCs. V and J are TRBV7-7 and TRBJ1-1, with D tentatively TRBD1 (6 bases). The TCR comes from a woman aged 25-40 years in good health and CMV-seronegative. The CDR3 protein is CASSSTTGRNTEAFF. CDR3 nucleotides: TGTGCTAGCAGCTCAACAACAGGGAGGAACACTGAAGCTTTCTTT.